Listed here are 16 T cell receptor beta chains from one sample, sequenced in a study of OX40 agonist ivuxolimab in advanced cancers. Libraries were made using the immunoSEQ multiplex PCR assay. In its TCRdb copy, this immuneACCESS table keeps in-frame sequences only and misses some clones. Where compared with another copy, unresolved V genes explain less than half of these, and the others have no known cause. The table for this sample lists 65,000 to 80,000 clones; roughly nine tenths of them were counted only once. The ten biggest clones cover over 0.9% of the sample. The sample in question was CD4+ or CD8+ T cells sorted from blood, obtained in a trial of the OX40 agonist ivuxolimab. The receptors originated from an adult with an advanced solid tumor such as melanoma, head and neck, liver or kidney cancer.

This clone appeared a single time. This chain uses TRBV23-1 with TRBJ1-5, with D perhaps matching TRBD1 (5 bases). TRBV23-1 is an ORF for which the function is uncertain. The CDR3 spans 18 residues. Trimming stripped 1 base from V and 1 base from J, with 17 bases between. The DNA for the CDR3 is TGCGCCAGCAGTCAATTGGGACGGAATATATGGAGCAATCAGCCCCAGCATTTT. Translating it yields CASSQLGRNIWSNQPQHF.

V is TRBV18 and J is TRBJ2-2, with D possibly matching TRBD2 (6 bases). Germline V CDR1 and CDR2: KGHSH, LQKENI. CDR3 length: 17 residues. Trimming took 3 bases from V and 3 from J, leaving 17 bases between them. The CDR3 here is CASSPGGMGFDTGELFF. CDR3 in DNA: TGTGCCAGCTCACCGGGAGGAATGGGGTTCGACACCGGGGAGCTGTTTTTT.

The rearrangement joins TRBV10-1 to TRBJ2-1; 8 bases are shared with TRBD2. V lost 4 bases, J lost 5 bases, and 7 bases stayed unmatched. CDR1 is WNHNN and CDR2 is SYGVQD in the germline V gene (reference sequence). The CDR3 runs 15 residues. As DNA, the CDR3 is TGCGCCAGCAGTGGGGGGGCGGGAGGTCACAATGAGCAGTTCTTC. Amino acids: CASSGGAGGHNEQFF.

This clone was seen only a few times. The J gene is TRBJ1-5, the V gene TRBV11-3, with TRBD1 identical over 8 bases. The CDR3 consists of 14 residues. V gave up 5 bases and J gave up 4 bases; unmatched junction bases: 4. Germline CDR1 SGHNT, CDR2 YENEEA. CDR3 sequence reads: CASSPTGANQPQHF. In DNA, the CDR3 is TGTGCCAGCAGCCCGACAGGGGCGAATCAGCCCCAGCATTTT.

V is TRBV27 and J is TRBJ2-5; TRBD2 matches 11 bases. CDR1 MNHEY and CDR2 SMNVEV come from the germline V gene (reference sequence). The CDR3 totals 15 residues. Trimming took 6 bases from V and 1 from J; bases not matched to a gene: 4. The CDR3 here is CASSPGLAVQETQYF. The CDR3 region has the DNA TGTGCCAGCAGCCCGGGACTAGCGGTCCAAGAGACCCAGTACTTC.

This chain joins TRBV9 and TRBJ2-7; D is unresolved. The germline gives CDR1 SGDLS, CDR2 YYNGEE. The CDR3 consists of 15 residues. V lost 0 bases, J lost 6 bases, and 16 bases lay in between. In nucleotides, the CDR3 is TGTGCCAGCAGCGTAGACTACGCAACAATCTTCGAGCAGTACTTC. Protein product: CASSVDYATIFEQYF.

This chain joins TRBV27 and TRBJ1-1; 9 positions match TRBD1. Per the germline V gene, CDR1 is MNHEY and CDR2 is SMNVEV (reference sequence). The CDR3 consists of 14 residues. Trimming cost V 5 bases and J 6 bases; bases outside gene matches: 7. The DNA of the CDR3 is TGTGCCAGCAGTAACCTAGACAGGGGGTCTGAAGCTTTCTTT. Encoded protein: CASSNLDRGSEAFF.

The chain combines TRBV4-2 with TRBJ2-2; D is unresolved. Looked up from germline, CDR1 is LGHNA and CDR2 is YNFKEQ. This CDR3 is built from 14 residues. The V gene lost 2 bases and the J gene lost 0 bases, with 4 bases spanning the gap. The CDR3 DNA reads TGTGCCAGCAGCCAAATTTCGAACACCGGGGAGCTGTTTTTT. Translating gives CASSQISNTGELFF.

The chain's CDR3 is CASSAGQGVWNEQFF. The CDR3 DNA follows: TGTGCCAGCAGTGCTGGGCAGGGAGTTTGGAATGAGCAGTTCTTC. This chain connects TRBV6-4 to TRBJ2-1, with D perhaps assigned TRBD1 or TRBD2 (5 bases each). CDR3 length: 15 residues. Trimming removed 4 bases from V and 7 bases from J, with 17 bases in between. Germline CDR1 is MRHNA and CDR2 is SNTAGT.

By share of the sample, this clone is medium-sized (0.01 to 0.1%). Within the sample, other DNA sequences also encode this same CDR3. The chain links TRBV2 to TRBJ2-7, with 7 bases matching TRBD1. Germline trimming cut 7 bases from V and 3 bases from J; bases unmatched to any gene: 6. This CDR3 has 13 amino acids. Germline V gene lookup returns CDR1 SNHLY and CDR2 FYNNEI. CDR3: CASTRGLNYEQYF. CDR3 coding DNA: TGTGCCAGCACGAGGGGGCTTAACTACGAGCAGTACTTC.

The gene calls are TRBV5-6 and TRBJ2-4; D not resolved. The CDR3 sequence is 16 residues long. V lost 0 bases and J 0 bases, leaving 10 bases between the germline ends. Germline CDR1 reads SGHDT; CDR2 reads YYEEEE. The CDR3 protein is CASSLGGPLAKNIQYF. The CDR3 DNA follows: TGTGCCAGCAGCTTGGGGGGTCCTCTAGCCAAAAACATTCAGTACTTC.

V is TRBV7-3 and J is TRBJ2-1; 10 bases are a match to TRBD2. Germline CDR1 is SGHTA and CDR2 is FQGTGA. J lost 1 base, V lost 4 bases, and 7 bases had no gene match. The CDR3 extends over 17 amino acids. The chain's CDR3 is CASSSKTGLASYNEQFF. The CDR3 DNA reads TGTGCCAGCAGCTCTAAAACGGGACTAGCGTCCTACAATGAGCAGTTCTTC.

This clone was counted between two and nine times. The rearrangement links TRBV5-1 to TRBJ1-2; D is ambiguous. The germline V gene has CDR1 SGHRS and CDR2 YFSETQ. Deletions cut 4 bases from V and 1 base from J, with 14 bases between. The CDR3 length is 15 residues. The CDR3 is CASSEKGDINYGYTF. CDR3 coding DNA: TGCGCCAGCAGCGAAAAGGGTGATATTAACTATGGCTACACCTTC.

This clone came up once. J is TRBJ2-1 and V is TRBV28; possibly TRBD1 for D (6 bases). The CDR3 is 14 amino acids. The germline V and J ends were trimmed by 7 bases and 1 base, with 11 bases remaining between them. Germline-derived CDR1 and CDR2 are MDHEN and SYDVKM. This chain's CDR3 is CASKGGNSYNEQFF. DNA of the CDR3: TGTGCCAGCAAAGGGGGTAATTCCTACAATGAGCAGTTCTTC. Supplemented by reference TRBV28 and TRBJ2-1, the full variable domain reads DVKVTQSSRYLVKRTGEKVFLECVQDMDHENMFWYRQDPGLGLRLIYFSYDVKMKEKGDIPEGYSVSREKKERFSLILESASTNQTSMYLCASKGGNSYNEQFFGPGTRLTVL.

The chain combines TRBV11-2 with TRBJ1-2, with TRBD1 as a possible D gene (5 bases). Trimming stripped 0 bases from V and 4 bases from J, with 9 bases between. CDR3 length: 14 residues. CDR1 is SGHAT and CDR2 is FQNNGV in the germline V gene. DNA of the CDR3: TGTGCCAGCAGCTTAGATTCCGGGACCTATGGCTACACCTTC. This gives the protein CASSLDSGTYGYTF.

This clone was found once. J is TRBJ1-3 and V is TRBV10-3, with no clear D. The CDR3 has 13 residues. Between the trimmed V and J ends, which lost 11 bases and 0 bases, there was a span of 11 bases. Germline CDR1 ENHRY, CDR2 SYGVKD. CDR3 sequence (DNA): TGTGCCGTACAAGGGTCCTCTGGAAACACCATATATTTT. Protein product: CAVQGSSGNTIYF.